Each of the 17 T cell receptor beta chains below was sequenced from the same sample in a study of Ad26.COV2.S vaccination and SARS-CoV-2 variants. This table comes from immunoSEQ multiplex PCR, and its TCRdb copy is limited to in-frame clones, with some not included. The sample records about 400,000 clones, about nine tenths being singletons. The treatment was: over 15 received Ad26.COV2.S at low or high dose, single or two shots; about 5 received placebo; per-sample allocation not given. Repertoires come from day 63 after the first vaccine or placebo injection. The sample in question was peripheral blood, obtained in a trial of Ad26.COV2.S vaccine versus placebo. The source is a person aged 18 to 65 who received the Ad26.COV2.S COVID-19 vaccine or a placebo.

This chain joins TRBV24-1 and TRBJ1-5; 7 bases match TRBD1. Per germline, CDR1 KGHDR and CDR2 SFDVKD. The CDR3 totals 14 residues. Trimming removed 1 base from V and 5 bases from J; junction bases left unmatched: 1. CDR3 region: CATSDFDRDQPQHF. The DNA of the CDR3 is TGTGCCACCAGTGATTTCGACAGGGATCAGCCCCAGCATTTT.

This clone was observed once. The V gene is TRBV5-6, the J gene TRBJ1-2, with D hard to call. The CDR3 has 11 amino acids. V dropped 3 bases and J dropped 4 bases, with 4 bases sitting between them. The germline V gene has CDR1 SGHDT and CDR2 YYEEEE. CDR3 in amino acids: CASSSLYGYTF. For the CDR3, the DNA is TGTGCCAGCAGCTCACTCTATGGCTACACCTTC.

CDR3: CASSESRAATNEKLFF. The CDR3 coding sequence is TGTGCCAGCAGTGAAAGTCGTGCTGCAACTAATGAAAAACTGTTTTTT. This chain links TRBV6-1 with TRBJ1-4, with unresolved D. V shed 2 bases and J shed 0 bases, with 10 bases lying between them. The CDR3 extends over 16 amino acids. From germline, CDR1 is MNHNS and CDR2 SASEGT.

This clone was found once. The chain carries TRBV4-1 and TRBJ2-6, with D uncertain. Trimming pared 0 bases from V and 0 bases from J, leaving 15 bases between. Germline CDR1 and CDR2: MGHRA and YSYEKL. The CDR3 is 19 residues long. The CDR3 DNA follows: TGCGCCAGCAGCCAAGAAGGTCACAGTATTGTCTCTGGGGCCAACGTCCTGACTTTC. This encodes CASSQEGHSIVSGANVLTF.

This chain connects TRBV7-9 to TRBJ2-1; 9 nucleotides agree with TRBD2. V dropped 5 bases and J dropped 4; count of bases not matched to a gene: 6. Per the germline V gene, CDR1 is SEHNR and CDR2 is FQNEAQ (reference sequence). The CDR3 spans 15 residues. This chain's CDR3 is CASSALAGVYNEQFF. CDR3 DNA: TGTGCCAGCAGCGCCTTAGCGGGGGTTTACAATGAGCAGTTCTTC.

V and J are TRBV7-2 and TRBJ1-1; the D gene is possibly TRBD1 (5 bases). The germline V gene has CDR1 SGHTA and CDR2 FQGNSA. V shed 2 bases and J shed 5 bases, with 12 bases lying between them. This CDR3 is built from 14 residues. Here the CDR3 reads CASSLFVGGTEAFF. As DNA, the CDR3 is TGTGCCAGCAGCTTATTCGTGGGGGGGACTGAAGCTTTCTTT.

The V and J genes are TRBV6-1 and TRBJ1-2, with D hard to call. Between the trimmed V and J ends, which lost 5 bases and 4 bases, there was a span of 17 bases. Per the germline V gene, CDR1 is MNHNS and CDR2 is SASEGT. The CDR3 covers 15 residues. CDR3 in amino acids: CASSTTETFVYGYTF. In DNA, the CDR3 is TGTGCCAGCAGTACAACAGAAACGTTCGTCTATGGCTACACCTTC.

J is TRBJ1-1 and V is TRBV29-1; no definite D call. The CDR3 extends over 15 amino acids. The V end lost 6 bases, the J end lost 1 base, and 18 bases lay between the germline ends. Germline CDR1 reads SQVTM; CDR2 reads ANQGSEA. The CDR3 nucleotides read TGCAGCGTCTCCCTATTGCATGCCACGAACACTGAAGCTTTCTTT. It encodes CSVSLLHATNTEAFF.

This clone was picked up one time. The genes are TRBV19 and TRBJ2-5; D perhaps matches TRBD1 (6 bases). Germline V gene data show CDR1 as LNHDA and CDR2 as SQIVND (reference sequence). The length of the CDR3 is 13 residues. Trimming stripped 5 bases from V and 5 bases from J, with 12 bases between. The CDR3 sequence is CASSRDIGETQYF. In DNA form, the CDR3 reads TGTGCCAGTAGTCGGGACATCGGGGAGACCCAGTACTTC.

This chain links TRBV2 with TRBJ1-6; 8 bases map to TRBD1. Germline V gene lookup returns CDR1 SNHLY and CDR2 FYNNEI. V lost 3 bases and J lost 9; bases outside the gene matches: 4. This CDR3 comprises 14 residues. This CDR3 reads CASSEDRESSPLHF. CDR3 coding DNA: TGTGCCAGCAGTGAGGACAGGGAGAGTTCACCCCTCCACTTT.

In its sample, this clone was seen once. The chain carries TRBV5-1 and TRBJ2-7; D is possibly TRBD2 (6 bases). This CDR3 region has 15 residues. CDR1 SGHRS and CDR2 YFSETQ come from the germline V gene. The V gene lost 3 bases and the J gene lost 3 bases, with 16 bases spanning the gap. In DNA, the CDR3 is TGCGCCAGCAGCTCTCAGGGATGGGGGGACTACGAGCAGTACTTC. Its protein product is CASSSQGWGDYEQYF.

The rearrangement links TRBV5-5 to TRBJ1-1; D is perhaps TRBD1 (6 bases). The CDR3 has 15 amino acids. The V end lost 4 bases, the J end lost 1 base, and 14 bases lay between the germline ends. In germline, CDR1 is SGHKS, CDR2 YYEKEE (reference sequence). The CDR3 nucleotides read TGTGCCAGCAGCGTAACCGGGACATCGAACACTGAAGCTTTCTTT. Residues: CASSVTGTSNTEAFF.

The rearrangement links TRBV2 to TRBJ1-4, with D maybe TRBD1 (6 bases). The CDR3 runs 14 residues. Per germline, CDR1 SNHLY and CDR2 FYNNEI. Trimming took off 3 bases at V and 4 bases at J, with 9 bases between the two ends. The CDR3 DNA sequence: TGTGCCAGCAGTGAGCAGGGGTTTAATGAAAAACTGTTTTTT. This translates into CASSEQGFNEKLFF. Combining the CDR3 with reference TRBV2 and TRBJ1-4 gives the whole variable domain EPEVTQTPSHQVTQMGQEVILRCVPISNHLYFYWYRQILGQKVEFLVSFYNNEISEKSEIFDDQFSVERPDGSNFTLKIRSTKLEDSAMYFCASSEQGFNEKLFFGSGTQLSVL.

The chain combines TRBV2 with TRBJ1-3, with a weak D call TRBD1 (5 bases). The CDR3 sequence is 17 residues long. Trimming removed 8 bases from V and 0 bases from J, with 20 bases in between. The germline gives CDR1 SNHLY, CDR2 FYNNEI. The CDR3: CASHGPGSGGSGNTIYF. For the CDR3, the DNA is TGTGCCAGCCACGGCCCAGGATCCGGGGGCTCTGGAAACACCATATATTTT.

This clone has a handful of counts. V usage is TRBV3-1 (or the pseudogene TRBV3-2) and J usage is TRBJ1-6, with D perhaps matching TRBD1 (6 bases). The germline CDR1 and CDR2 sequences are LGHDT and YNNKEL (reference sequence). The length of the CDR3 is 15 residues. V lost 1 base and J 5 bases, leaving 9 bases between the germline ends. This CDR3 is CASSQGQADNSPLHF. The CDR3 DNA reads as TGTGCCAGCAGCCAAGGACAGGCTGATAATTCACCCCTCCACTTT.

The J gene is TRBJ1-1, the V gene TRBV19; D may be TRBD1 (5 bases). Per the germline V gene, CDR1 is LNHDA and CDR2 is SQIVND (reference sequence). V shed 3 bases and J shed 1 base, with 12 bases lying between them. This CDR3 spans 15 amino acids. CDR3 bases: TGTGCCAGTAGTATCGTTCGGGGACCGAACACTGAAGCTTTCTTT. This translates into CASSIVRGPNTEAFF.

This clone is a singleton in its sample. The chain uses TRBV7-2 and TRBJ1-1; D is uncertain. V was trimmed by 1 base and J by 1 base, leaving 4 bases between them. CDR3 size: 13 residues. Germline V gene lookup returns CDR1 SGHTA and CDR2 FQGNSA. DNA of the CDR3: TGTGCCAGCAGCTTAGAACAGAACACTGAAGCTTTCTTT. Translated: CASSLEQNTEAFF.